This T cell receptor (beta chain) was captured by sequencing in a study of blood T cell repertoires in COVID-19. Looked up from germline, CDR1 is KGHDR and CDR2 is SFDVKD. The CDR3 has 16 residues. Losses at the gene ends were 4 bases for V and 0 bases for J; bases not matched to a gene: 6. The method was immunoSEQ multiplex PCR; TCRdb's version includes in-frame clones alone and lacks a portion of them. Here the sample spans around 100,000 clones, about three quarters being singletons. The V call is TRBV24-1, the J call TRBJ2-3, with 7 bases matching TRBD2. This clonotype originated in a man at least 80 years old with acute or convalescent COVID-19. The source material was peripheral blood. This CDR3 reads CATSDHQRDSTDTQYF. The CDR3 DNA reads as TGTGCCACCAGTGACCATCAGCGGGACAGCACAGATACGCAGTATTTT.